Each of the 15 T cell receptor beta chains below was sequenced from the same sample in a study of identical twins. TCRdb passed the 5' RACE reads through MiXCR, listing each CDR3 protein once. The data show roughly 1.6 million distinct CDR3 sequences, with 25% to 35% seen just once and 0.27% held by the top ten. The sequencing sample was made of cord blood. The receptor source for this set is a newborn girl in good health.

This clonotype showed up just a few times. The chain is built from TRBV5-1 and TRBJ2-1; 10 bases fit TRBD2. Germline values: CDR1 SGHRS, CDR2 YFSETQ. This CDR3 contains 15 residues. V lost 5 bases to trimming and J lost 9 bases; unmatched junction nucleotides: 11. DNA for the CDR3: TGCGCCAGCAGTCTAGCGGGAGTGGAGGTTAGTGAGCAGTTCTTC. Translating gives CASSLAGVEVSEQFF.

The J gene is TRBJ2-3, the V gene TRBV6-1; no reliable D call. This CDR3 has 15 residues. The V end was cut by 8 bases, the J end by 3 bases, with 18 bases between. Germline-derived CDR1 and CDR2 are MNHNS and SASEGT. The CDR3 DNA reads TGTGCCAGCGCGACGGTGGCTGGCAGGACAGATACGCAGTATTTT. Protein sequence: CASATVAGRTDTQYF.

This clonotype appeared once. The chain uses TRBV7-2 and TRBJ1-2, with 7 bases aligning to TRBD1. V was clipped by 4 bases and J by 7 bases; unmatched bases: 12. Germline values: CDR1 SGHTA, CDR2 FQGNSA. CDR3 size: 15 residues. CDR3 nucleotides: TGTGCCAGCAGCTCAGGGACAGTCCTAGGAGTTGGCTACACCTTC. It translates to CASSSGTVLGVGYTF.

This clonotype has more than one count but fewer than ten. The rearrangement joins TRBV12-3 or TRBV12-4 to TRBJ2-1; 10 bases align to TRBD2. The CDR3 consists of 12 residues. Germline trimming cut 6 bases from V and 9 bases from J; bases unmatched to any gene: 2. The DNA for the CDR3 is TGTGCCAGCAGGCGGACTAGCGGTGAGCAGTTCTTC. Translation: CASRRTSGEQFF.

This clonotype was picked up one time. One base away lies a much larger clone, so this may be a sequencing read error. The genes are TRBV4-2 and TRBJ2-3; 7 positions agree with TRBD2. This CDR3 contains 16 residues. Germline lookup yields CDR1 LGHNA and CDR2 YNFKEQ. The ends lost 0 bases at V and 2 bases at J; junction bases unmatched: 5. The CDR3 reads CASSQDTRLATDTQYF. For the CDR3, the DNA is TGTGCCAGCAGCCAAGATACCCGACTAGCCACAGATACGCAGTATTTT.

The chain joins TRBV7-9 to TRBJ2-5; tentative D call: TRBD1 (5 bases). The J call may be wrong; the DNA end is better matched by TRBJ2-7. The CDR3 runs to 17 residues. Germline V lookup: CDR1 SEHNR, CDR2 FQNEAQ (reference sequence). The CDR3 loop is CASSLGGALGKGYEQYF. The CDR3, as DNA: TGTGCCAGCAGCTTAGGTGGGGCCCTTGGAAAAGGCTACGAGCAGTACTTC.

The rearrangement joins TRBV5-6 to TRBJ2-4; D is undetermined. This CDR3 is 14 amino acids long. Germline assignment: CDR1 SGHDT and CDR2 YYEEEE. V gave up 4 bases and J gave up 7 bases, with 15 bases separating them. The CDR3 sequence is CASSPEIVPNIQYF. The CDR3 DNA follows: TGTGCCAGCAGCCCCGAGATCGTCCCGAACATTCAGTACTTC.

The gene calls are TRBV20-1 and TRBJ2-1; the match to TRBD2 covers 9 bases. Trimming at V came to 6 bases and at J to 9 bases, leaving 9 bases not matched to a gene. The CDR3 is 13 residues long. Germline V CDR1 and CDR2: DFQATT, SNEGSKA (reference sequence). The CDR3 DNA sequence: TGCAGTGCCGAGACTAGCGGACGGGGTGAGCAGTTCTTC. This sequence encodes CSAETSGRGEQFF.

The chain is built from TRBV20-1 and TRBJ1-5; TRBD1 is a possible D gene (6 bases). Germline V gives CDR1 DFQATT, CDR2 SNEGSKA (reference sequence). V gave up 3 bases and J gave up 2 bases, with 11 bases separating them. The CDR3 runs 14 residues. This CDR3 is CSASTGYGNQPQHF. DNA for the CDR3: TGCAGTGCTAGTACAGGGTATGGCAATCAGCCCCAGCATTTT.

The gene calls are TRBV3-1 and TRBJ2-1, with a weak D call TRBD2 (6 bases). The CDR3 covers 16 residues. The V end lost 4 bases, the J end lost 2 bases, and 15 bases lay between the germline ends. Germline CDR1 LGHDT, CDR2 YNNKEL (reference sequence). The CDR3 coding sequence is TGTGCCAGCAGCCCGCCGGGACTCCTACCCTACAATGAGCAGTTCTTC. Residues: CASSPPGLLPYNEQFF.

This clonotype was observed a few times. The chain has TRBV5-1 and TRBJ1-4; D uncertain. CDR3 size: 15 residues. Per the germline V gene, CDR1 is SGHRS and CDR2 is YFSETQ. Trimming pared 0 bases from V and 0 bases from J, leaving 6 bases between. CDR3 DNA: TGCGCCAGCAGCTTGGATACAGCAACTAATGAAAAACTGTTTTTT. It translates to CASSLDTATNEKLFF.

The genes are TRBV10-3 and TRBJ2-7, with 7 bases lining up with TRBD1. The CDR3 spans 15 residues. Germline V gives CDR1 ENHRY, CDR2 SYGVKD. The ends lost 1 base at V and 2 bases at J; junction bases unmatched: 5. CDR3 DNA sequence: TGTGCCATCAGTGAGTTCCCAGGGGGAACCTACGAGCAGTACTTC. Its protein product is CAISEFPGGTYEQYF.

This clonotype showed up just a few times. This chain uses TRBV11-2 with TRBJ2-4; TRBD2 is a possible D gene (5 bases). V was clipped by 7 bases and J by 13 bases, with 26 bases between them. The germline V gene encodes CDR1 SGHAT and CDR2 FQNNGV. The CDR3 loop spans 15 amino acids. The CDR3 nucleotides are TGTGCCAGCACCCTCCGGCGGGCCCCAAACAATGAGCAGTACTTC. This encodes CASTLRRAPNNEQYF. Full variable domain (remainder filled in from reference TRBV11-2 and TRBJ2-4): EAGVAQSPRYKIIEKRQSVAFWCNPISGHATLYWYQQILGQGPKLLIQFQNNGVVDDSQLPKDRFSAERLKGVDSTLKIQPAKLEDSAVYLCASTLRRAPNNEQYFGAGTRLSVL.

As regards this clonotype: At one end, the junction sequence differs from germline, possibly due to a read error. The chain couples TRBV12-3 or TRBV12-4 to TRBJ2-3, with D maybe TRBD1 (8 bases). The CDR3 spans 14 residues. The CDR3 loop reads CASSATGAGDAQYF. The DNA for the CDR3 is TGTGCCAGCAGTGCGACAGGGGCGGGAGATGCGCAGTATTTT.

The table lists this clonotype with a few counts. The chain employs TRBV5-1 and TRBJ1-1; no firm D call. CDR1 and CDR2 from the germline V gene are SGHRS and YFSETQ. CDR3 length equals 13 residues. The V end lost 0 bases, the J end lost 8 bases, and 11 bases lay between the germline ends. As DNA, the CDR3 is TGCGCCAGCAGCTTGGAACCCAAGGTCGAAGCTTTCTTT. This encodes CASSLEPKVEAFF.